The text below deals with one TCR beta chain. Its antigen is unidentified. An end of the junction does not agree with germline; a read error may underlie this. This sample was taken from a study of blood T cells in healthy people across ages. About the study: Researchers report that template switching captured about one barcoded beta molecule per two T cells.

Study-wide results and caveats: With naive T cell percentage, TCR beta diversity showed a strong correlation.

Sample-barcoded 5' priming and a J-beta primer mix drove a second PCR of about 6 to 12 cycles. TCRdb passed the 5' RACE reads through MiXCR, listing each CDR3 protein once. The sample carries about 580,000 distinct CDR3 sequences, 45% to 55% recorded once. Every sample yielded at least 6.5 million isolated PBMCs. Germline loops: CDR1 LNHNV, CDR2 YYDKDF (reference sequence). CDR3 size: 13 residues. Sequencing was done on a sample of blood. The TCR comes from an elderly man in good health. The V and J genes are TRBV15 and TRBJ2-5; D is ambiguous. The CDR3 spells CATIRDLVETQYF. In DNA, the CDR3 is TGTGCCACCATCAGAGACTTGGTAGAGACCCAGTACTTC.